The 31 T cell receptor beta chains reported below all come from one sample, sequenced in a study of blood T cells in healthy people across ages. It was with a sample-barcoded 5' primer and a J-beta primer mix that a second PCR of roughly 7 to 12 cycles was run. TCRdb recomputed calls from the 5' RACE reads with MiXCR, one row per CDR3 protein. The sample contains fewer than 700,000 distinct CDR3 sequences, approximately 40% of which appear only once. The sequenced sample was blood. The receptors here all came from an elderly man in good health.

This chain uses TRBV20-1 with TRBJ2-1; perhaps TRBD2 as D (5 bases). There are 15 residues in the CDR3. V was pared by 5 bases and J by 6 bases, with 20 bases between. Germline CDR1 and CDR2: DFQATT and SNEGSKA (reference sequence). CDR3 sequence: CSAGLADVARNEQFF. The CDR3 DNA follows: TGCAGTGCTGGACTCGCGGACGTGGCCCGCAATGAGCAGTTCTTC.

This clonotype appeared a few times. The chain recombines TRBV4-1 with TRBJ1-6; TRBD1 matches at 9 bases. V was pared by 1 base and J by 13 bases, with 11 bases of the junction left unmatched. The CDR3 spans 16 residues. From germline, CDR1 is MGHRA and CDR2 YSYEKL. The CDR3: CASSQVGQGTISPLHF. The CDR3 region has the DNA TGCGCCAGCAGCCAAGTCGGACAGGGGACGATCAGCCCCCTCCACTTT.

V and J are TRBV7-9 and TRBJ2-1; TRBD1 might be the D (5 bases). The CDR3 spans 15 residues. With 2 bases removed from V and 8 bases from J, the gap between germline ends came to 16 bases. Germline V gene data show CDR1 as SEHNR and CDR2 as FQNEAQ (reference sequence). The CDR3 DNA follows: TGTGCCAGCAGCTTAAGGGCAGGTGAGACAGATGAGCAGTTCTTC. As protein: CASSLRAGETDEQFF.

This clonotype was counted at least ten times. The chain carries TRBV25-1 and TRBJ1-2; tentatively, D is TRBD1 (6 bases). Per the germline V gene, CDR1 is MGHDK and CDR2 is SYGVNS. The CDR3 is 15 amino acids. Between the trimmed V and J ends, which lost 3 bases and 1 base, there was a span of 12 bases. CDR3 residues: CASSETGVDNYGYTF. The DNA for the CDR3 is TGTGCCAGCAGTGAGACAGGAGTGGATAACTATGGCTACACCTTC.

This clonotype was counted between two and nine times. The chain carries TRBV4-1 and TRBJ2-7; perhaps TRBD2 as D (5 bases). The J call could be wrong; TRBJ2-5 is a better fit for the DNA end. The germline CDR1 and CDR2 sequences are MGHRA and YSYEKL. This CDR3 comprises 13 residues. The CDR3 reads CASSQVAQETQYF. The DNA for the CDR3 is TGCGCCAGCAGCCAAGTAGCGCAGGAGACCCAGTACTTC.

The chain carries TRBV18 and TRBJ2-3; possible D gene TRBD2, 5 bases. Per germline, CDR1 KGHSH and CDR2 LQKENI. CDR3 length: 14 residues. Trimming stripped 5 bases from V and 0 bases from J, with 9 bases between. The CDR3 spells CASSNTRSTDTQYF. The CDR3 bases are TGTGCCAGCTCAAATACTAGAAGCACAGATACGCAGTATTTT.

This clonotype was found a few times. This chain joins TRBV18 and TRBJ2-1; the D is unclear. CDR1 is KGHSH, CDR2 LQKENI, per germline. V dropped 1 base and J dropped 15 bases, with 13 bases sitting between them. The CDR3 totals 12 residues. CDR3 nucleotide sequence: TGTGCCAGCTCACCACGGGAACAGAATCCGTTCTTC. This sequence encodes CASSPREQNPFF.

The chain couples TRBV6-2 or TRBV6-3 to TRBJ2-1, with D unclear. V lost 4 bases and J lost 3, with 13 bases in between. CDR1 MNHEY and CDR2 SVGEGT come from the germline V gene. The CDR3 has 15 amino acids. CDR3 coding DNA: TGTGCCAGCAGTTGGGTTAGCTATGGCTACAATGAGCAGTTCTTC. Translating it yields CASSWVSYGYNEQFF.

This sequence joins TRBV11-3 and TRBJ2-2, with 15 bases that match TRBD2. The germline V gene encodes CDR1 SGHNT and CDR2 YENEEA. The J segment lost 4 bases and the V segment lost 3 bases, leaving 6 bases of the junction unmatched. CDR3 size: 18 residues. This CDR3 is CASSFGLAGGPGTGELFF. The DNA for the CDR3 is TGTGCCAGCAGCTTTGGACTAGCGGGAGGGCCGGGCACCGGGGAGCTGTTTTTT.

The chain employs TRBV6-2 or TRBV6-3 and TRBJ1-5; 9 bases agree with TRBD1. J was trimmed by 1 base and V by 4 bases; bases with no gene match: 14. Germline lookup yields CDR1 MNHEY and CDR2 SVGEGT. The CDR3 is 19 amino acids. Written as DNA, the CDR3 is TGTGCCAGCAGTTCCCGGACAGGGCGAGACAGGGGGAGCAATCAGCCCCAGCATTTT. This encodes CASSSRTGRDRGSNQPQHF.

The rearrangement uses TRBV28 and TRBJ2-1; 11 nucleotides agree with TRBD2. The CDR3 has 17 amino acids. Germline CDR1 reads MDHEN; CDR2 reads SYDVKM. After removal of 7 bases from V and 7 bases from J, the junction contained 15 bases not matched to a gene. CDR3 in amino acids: CASTPPDLAGGGNEQFF. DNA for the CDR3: TGTGCCAGCACCCCTCCGGATTTAGCGGGAGGGGGAAATGAGCAGTTCTTC.

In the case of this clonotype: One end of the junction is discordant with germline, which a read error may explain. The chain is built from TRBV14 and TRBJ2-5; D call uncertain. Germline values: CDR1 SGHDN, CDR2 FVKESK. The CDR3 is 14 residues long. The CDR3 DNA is TGTGCCAGCAGCCGGGTAGCTTTACAAGCGACCCAGTACTTC. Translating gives CASSRVALQATQYF. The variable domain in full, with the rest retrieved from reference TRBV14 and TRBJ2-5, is EAGVTQFPSHSVIEKGQTVTLRCDPISGHDNLYWYRRVMGKEIKFLLHFVKESKQDESGMPNNRFLAERTGGTYSTLKVQPAELEDSGVYFCASSRVALQATQYFGPGTRLLVL.

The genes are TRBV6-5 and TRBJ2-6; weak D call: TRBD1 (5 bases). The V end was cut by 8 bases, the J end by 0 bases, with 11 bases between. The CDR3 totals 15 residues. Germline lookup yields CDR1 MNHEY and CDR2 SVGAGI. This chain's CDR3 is CASVGVGSGANVLTF. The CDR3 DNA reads TGTGCCAGCGTAGGGGTCGGCTCTGGGGCCAACGTCCTGACTTTC.

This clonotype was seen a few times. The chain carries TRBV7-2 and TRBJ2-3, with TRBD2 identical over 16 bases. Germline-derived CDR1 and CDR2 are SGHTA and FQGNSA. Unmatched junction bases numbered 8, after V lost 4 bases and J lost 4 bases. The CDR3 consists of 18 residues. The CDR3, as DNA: TGTGCCAGCAGCTCACCGGGACTAGCGGGAGGGAAGGCAGATACGCAGTATTTT. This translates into CASSSPGLAGGKADTQYF.

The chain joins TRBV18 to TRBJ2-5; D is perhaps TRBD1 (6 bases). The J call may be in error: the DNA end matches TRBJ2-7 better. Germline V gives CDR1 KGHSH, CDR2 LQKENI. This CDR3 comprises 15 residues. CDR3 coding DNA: TGTGCCAGCTCACCAACGTCTGGACAGCCTTACGAGCAGTACTTC. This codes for CASSPTSGQPYEQYF.

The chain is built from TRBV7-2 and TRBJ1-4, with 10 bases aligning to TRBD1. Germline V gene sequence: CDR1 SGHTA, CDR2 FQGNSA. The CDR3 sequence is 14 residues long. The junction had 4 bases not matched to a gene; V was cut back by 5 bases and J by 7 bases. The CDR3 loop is CASSVRTGGEKLFF. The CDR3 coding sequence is TGTGCCAGCAGCGTCCGGACAGGGGGTGAAAAACTGTTTTTT.

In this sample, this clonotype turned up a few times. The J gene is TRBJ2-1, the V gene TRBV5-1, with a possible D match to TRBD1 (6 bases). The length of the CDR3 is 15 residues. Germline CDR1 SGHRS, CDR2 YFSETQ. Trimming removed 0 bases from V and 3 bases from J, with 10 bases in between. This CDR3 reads CASSLGQGRYNEQFF. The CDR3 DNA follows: TGCGCCAGCAGCTTGGGCCAGGGGCGCTACAATGAGCAGTTCTTC.

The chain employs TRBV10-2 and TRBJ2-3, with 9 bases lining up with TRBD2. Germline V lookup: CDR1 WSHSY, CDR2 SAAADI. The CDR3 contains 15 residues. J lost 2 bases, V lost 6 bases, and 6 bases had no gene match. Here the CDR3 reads CASRETSGHTDTQYF. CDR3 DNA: TGCGCCAGCAGGGAGACTAGCGGACACACAGATACGCAGTATTTT.

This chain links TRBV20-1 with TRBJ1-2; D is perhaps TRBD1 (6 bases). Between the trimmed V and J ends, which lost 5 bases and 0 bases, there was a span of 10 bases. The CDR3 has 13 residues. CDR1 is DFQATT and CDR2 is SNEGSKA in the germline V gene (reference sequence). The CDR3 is CSARTDTNYGYTF. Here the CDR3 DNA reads TGCAGTGCTCGGACAGATACTAACTATGGCTACACCTTC.

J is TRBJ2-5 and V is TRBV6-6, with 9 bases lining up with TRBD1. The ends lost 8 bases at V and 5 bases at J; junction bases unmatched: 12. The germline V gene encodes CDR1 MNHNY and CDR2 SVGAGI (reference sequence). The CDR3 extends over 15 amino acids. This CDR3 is CASSHVDRGRETQYF. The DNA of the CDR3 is TGTGCCAGCTCCCACGTGGACAGGGGACGGGAGACCCAGTACTTC.

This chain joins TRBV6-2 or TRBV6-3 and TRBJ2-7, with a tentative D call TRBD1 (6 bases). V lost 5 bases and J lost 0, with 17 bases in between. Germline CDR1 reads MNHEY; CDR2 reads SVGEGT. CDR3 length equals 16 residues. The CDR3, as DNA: TGTGCCAGCAGTCCGGGAACAGGGCCGAGCTCCTACGAGCAGTACTTC. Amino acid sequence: CASSPGTGPSSYEQYF.

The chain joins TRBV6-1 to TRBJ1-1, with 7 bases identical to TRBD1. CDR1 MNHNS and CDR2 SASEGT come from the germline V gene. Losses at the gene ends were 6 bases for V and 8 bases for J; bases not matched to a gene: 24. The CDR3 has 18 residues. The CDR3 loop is CASRRTPLPGTEGREAFF. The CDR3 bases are TGTGCCAGCAGACGAACCCCTCTCCCCGGGACAGAGGGTCGAGAAGCTTTCTTT.

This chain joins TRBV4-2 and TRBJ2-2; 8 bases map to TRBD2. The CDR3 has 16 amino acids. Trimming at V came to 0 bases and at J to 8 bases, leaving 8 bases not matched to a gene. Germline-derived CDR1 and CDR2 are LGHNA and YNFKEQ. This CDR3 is CASSQERGTRAGELFF. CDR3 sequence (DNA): TGTGCCAGCAGCCAAGAGCGCGGGACTAGAGCTGGGGAGCTGTTTTTT.

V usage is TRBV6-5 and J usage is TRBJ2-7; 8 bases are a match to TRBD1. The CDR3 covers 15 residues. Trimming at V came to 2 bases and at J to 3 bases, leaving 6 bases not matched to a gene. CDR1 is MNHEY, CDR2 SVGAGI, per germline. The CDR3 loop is CASSYPGQGGYEQYF. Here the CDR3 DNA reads TGTGCCAGCAGTTACCCTGGACAGGGCGGCTACGAGCAGTACTTC.

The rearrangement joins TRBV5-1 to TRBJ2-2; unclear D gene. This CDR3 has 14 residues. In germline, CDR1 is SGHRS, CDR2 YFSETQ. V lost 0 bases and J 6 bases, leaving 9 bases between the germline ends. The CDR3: CASSLVQLSGELFF. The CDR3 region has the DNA TGCGCCAGCAGCTTGGTTCAGTTGTCCGGGGAGCTGTTTTTT.

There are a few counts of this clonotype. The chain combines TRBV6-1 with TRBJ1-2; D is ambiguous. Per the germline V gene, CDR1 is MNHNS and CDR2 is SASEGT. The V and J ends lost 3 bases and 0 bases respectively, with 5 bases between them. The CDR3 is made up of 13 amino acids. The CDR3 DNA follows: TGTGCCAGCAGTGAGGGGACTAACTATGGCTACACCTTC. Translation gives CASSEGTNYGYTF.

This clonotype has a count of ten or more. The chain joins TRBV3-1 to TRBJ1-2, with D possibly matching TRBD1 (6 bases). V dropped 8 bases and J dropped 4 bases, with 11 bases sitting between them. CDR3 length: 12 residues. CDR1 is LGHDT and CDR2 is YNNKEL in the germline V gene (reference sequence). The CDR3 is CASRSDSYGYTF. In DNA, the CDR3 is TGTGCCAGCCGTTCGGACAGCTATGGCTACACCTTC.

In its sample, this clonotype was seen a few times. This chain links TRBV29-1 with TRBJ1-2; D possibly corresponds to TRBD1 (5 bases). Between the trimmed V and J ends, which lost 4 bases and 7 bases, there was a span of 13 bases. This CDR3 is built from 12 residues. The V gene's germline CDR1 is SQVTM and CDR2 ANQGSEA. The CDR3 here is CSVGAGKSGYTF. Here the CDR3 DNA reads TGCAGCGTTGGGGCAGGGAAATCTGGCTACACCTTC.

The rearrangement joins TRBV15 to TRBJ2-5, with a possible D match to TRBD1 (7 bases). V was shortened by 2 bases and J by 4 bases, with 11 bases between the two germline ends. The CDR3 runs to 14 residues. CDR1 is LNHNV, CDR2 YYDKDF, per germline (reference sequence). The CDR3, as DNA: TGTGCCACCAGCAGACTTCAGGGGGGAGAGACCCAGTACTTC. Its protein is CATSRLQGGETQYF.

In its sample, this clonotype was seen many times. This CDR3 is CASSQDRASGYSTDTQYF. CDR3 sequence (DNA): TGCGCCAGCAGCCAAGACAGGGCTAGCGGGTATAGCACAGATACGCAGTATTTT. The rearrangement links TRBV4-3 to TRBJ2-3, with 8 bases identical to TRBD2. The germline CDR1 and CDR2 sequences are LGHNA and YSLEER. With V trimmed by 0 bases and J by 0 bases, 8 bases remained unmatched. This CDR3 contains 18 residues.

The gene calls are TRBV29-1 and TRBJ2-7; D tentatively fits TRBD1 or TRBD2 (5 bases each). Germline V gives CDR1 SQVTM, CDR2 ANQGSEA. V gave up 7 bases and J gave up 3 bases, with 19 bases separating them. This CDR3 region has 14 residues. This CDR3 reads CSAAGTPGFYEQYF. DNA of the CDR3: TGCAGCGCCGCCGGGACGCCGGGGTTCTACGAGCAGTACTTC.